The 25 T cell receptor beta chains in this list originate from one sample, sequenced in a study of monozygotic twins with inflammatory bowel disease (dated 2019 in TCRdb). The protocol used for the library was 5' RACE. TCRdb names Illumina HiSeq 2500 as the instrument used. TCRdb reprocessed the reads and provides one entry for every CDR3 protein sequence; no DNA is given. The table of this sample itemizes hundreds of thousands of distinct CDR3 sequences. The leading ten clones occupy 2.4% of the sample. The sample comprised blood. The source is a human donor with ulcerative colitis or Crohn's disease, or a healthy co-twin of an affected twin (not recorded which).

V usage is TRBV29-1 and J usage is TRBJ2-4; the TRBD1 assignment by TCRdb is unverifiable without DNA. The CDR3 covers 11 residues. CDR1 SQVTM and CDR2 ANQGSEA come from the germline V gene. The CDR3 sequence is CSVESSGVRYF.

The chain has TRBV19 and TRBJ1-5. This CDR3 has 15 amino acids. The V gene's germline CDR1 is LNHDA and CDR2 SQIVND (reference sequence). This CDR3 reads CASSNDPEGNQPQHF.

V gene TRBV7-2 combines with J gene TRBJ1-2; the TCRdb D gene call, TRBD1, has no DNA to confirm it. The CDR3 loop spans 16 amino acids. Germline V CDR1 and CDR2: SGHTA, FQGNSA. The CDR3 loop reads CASSLAPGQGDYGYTF.

The chain couples TRBV6-1 to TRBJ2-5; TCRdb names TRBD2, which stays unverified in the absence of DNA. Germline CDR1 MNHNS, CDR2 SASEGT. The CDR3 runs 15 residues. CDR3 amino acids: CASSEVAGGRETQYF.

The V and J genes are TRBV27 and TRBJ2-3. This CDR3 spans 15 amino acids. Germline values: CDR1 MNHEY, CDR2 SMNVEV (reference sequence). The CDR3 reads CASSSKGASTDTQYF.

This chain connects TRBV12-3 or TRBV12-4 to TRBJ1-6. This CDR3 spans 16 amino acids. The CDR3 reads CASSFEGRSNNSPLHF.

CDR3 sequence reads: CSVEKQSNYNEQFF. V and J are TRBV29-1 and TRBJ2-1. The germline gives CDR1 SQVTM, CDR2 ANQGSEA. This CDR3 has 14 amino acids.

The chain has TRBV20-1 and TRBJ2-2; TCRdb's assignment of TRBD1 cannot be checked, as there is no DNA. The germline CDR1 and CDR2 sequences are DFQATT and SNEGSKA (reference sequence). The CDR3 totals 14 residues. The CDR3 loop is CSASGGKNTGELFF.

The chain links TRBV4-1 to TRBJ1-5; TCRdb gives TRBD1 as the D gene, but with no DNA this cannot be confirmed. Germline assignment: CDR1 MGHRA and CDR2 YSYEKL. The CDR3 runs 14 residues. The CDR3 reads CASSQVGGDQPQHF.

This chain connects TRBV29-1 to TRBJ1-2. The CDR3 covers 14 residues. Germline lookup yields CDR1 SQVTM and CDR2 ANQGSEA. CDR3 region: CSVEKVAANYGYTF.

J is TRBJ2-5 and V is TRBV7-8; the TRBD1 assignment by TCRdb is unverifiable without DNA. From germline, CDR1 is SGHVS and CDR2 FQNEAQ. The CDR3 is 15 residues long. The CDR3 is CASSLDTGAQETQYF.

The gene calls are TRBV2 and TRBJ2-2; TCRdb names TRBD2, which stays unverified in the absence of DNA. The CDR3 runs 16 residues. Per the germline V gene, CDR1 is SNHLY and CDR2 is FYNNEI. The CDR3 sequence: CASRAGASITSGELFF.

The chain combines TRBV11-1 with TRBJ2-6; the D gene TCRdb calls, TRBD1, cannot be checked with no DNA. CDR3 length equals 20 residues. Germline V lookup: CDR1 SGHAT, CDR2 FQDESV (reference sequence). The CDR3 sequence is CASSLATYRTDISGANVLTF.

This chain uses TRBV5-1 with TRBJ2-3. There are 13 residues in the CDR3. CDR1 is SGHRS, CDR2 YFSETQ, per germline. CDR3 protein: CASSFGSTDTQYF.

The chain has TRBV11-3 and TRBJ2-1. Germline CDR1 is SGHNT and CDR2 is YENEEA. The CDR3 runs to 14 residues. CDR3 residues: CASSFDLLGNEQFF.

J is TRBJ2-1 and V is TRBV19; the D gene TCRdb calls, TRBD1, cannot be checked with no DNA. The CDR3 loop spans 15 amino acids. CDR1 is LNHDA, CDR2 SQIVND, per germline (reference sequence). The CDR3 spells CASSIGGQGADEQFF.

V and J are TRBV5-1 and TRBJ2-1. The CDR3 length is 14 residues. Germline CDR1 is SGHRS and CDR2 is YFSETQ. This CDR3 reads CASSLSRSGNEQFF. Using reference TRBV5-1 and TRBJ2-1 for the parts outside the CDR3, the full variable domain is KAGVTQTPRYLIKTRGQQVTLSCSPISGHRSVSWYQQTPGQGLQFLFEYFSETQRNKGNFPGRFSGRQFSNSRSEMNVSTLELGDSALYLCASSLSRSGNEQFFGPGTRLTVL.

This chain joins TRBV7-9 and TRBJ1-6. The CDR3 totals 14 residues. CDR1 and CDR2 (germline): SEHNR, FQNEAQ (reference sequence). The CDR3 here is CASSLEGLSSPLHF.

The chain combines TRBV9 with TRBJ2-1. Germline values: CDR1 SGDLS, CDR2 YYNGEE. This CDR3 has 12 residues. CDR3 sequence reads: CASSVSDHEQFF. The full variable domain, its missing parts supplied by reference TRBV9 and TRBJ2-1, is DSGVTQTPKHLITATGQRVTLRCSPRSGDLSVYWYQQSLDQGLQFLIQYYNGEERAKGNILERFSAQQFPDLHSELNLSSLELGDSALYFCASSVSDHEQFFGPGTRLTVL.

The gene calls are TRBV29-1 and TRBJ2-5. Germline loops: CDR1 SQVTM, CDR2 ANQGSEA. CDR3 length: 12 amino acids. The CDR3 loop is CSVEGYRETQYF.

CDR3 sequence: CASSLDQGGYEQYF. The chain uses TRBV7-9 and TRBJ2-7; the TCRdb call, TRBD2, lacks DNA for checking. CDR1 and CDR2 from the germline V gene are SEHNR and FQNEAQ (reference sequence). The CDR3 consists of 14 residues.

The chain joins TRBV25-1 to TRBJ2-2. This CDR3 spans 12 amino acids. From germline, CDR1 is MGHDK and CDR2 SYGVNS. The CDR3 is CASTDGRRELFF.

The chain carries TRBV20-1 and TRBJ2-6; TCRdb designates TRBD1, a call that cannot be tested without DNA. Germline V CDR1 and CDR2: DFQATT, SNEGSKA (reference sequence). This CDR3 has 16 residues. CDR3 sequence: CSASGRGFSGANVLTF.

The chain joins TRBV4-2 to TRBJ1-1; TCRdb designates TRBD1, a call that cannot be tested without DNA. CDR1 is LGHNA, CDR2 YNFKEQ, per germline. The CDR3 is 15 amino acids. The CDR3 loop is CASSQDSGTNTEAFF.

V usage is TRBV9 and J usage is TRBJ2-2; TCRdb names TRBD2, which stays unverified in the absence of DNA. The CDR3 runs to 17 residues. Germline CDR1 and CDR2: SGDLS and YYNGEE. This CDR3 is CASSVDPRRENTGELFF.